This T cell receptor beta chain was profiled in a study of siplizumab effects on memory and regulatory T cells. Findings and caveats of the study: Proliferating siplizumab-cultured Tregs lacked confirmed suppressive function. With siplizumab, Treg-derived clones averaged approximately 72% of mappable alloreactive CD4+ clones, versus 26.9% in controls. There were only a minor fraction of alloreactive clones that mapped to unstimulated subsets.

The table lists this clone with a count of one. Its target is not known. TCRdb's copy holds only in-frame clones and misses some; the assay was immunoSEQ multiplex PCR. The table lists about 110,000 clones, roughly 92% of them singletons. From germline, CDR1 is LNHDA and CDR2 SQIVND (reference sequence). The junction had 8 bases not matched to a gene; V was cut back by 9 bases and J by 6 bases. The CDR3 runs to 13 residues. The receptor was isolated from a human donor in good health. What was sequenced was CD4+ T cells sorted from blood. This chain connects TRBV19 to TRBJ2-1, with 7 positions matching TRBD2. The CDR3 bases are TGTGCCAGCCGGGACTACGGAGGCAATGAGCAGTTCTTC. It yields the protein CASRDYGGNEQFF.